This passage covers 7 T cell receptor beta chains from one sample sequenced in a study of OX40 agonist ivuxolimab in advanced cancers. Sequenced by immunoSEQ multiplex PCR; TCRdb stores in-frame clones only, minus some. The table includes around 50,000 clones, around 89% detected once. The sequenced sample was CD4+ or CD8+ T cells sorted from blood, obtained in a trial of the OX40 agonist ivuxolimab. The receptors were sampled from an adult with an advanced solid tumor such as melanoma, head and neck, liver or kidney cancer.

The V call is TRBV4-1, the J call TRBJ2-1; 14 positions match TRBD2. There are 17 residues in the CDR3. The ends lost 1 base at V and 7 bases at J; junction bases unmatched: 6. Germline CDR1 MGHRA, CDR2 YSYEKL. The CDR3 reads CASSQGLAGGAGNEQFF. The CDR3 nucleotides read TGCGCCAGCAGCCAAGGACTAGCGGGGGGGGCCGGGAATGAGCAGTTCTTC.

This rearrangement joins TRBV9 to TRBJ2-3; 7 bases align to TRBD2. Unmatched junction bases numbered 0, after V lost 2 bases and J lost 3 bases. CDR1 and CDR2 from the germline V gene are SGDLS and YYNGEE. CDR3 size: 13 residues. The CDR3 loop is CASSVRGTDTQYF. Here the CDR3 DNA reads TGTGCCAGCAGCGTGCGGGGGACAGATACGCAGTATTTT.

V is TRBV5-4 and J is TRBJ1-2, with no clear D. Germline loops: CDR1 SGHNT, CDR2 YYREEE (reference sequence). The CDR3 loop spans 14 amino acids. The germline V and J ends were trimmed by 1 base and 2 bases, with 9 bases remaining between them. The CDR3 protein is CASSLHGTNYGYTF. The CDR3 DNA is TGTGCCAGCAGCTTGCACGGTACGAACTATGGCTACACCTTC.

The V call is TRBV11-2, the J call TRBJ2-2; D unclear. This CDR3 comprises 17 residues. The V and J ends lost 0 bases and 0 bases respectively, with 11 bases between them. Germline V gives CDR1 SGHAT, CDR2 FQNNGV. CDR3 nucleotide sequence: TGTGCCAGCAGCTTAGATCACAGCAGAACGAACACCGGGGAGCTGTTTTTT. Its translation: CASSLDHSRTNTGELFF. The whole variable domain, remainder taken from reference TRBV11-2 and TRBJ2-2, is EAGVAQSPRYKIIEKRQSVAFWCNPISGHATLYWYQQILGQGPKLLIQFQNNGVVDDSQLPKDRFSAERLKGVDSTLKIQPAKLEDSAVYLCASSLDHSRTNTGELFFGEGSRLTVL.

The rearrangement uses TRBV7-6 and TRBJ2-3; the D is unclear. The CDR3 loop spans 13 amino acids. Germline-derived CDR1 and CDR2 are SGHVS and FNYEAQ. Trimming left V 3 bases short and J 1 base short, with 5 bases between. The CDR3 DNA follows: TGTGCCAGCAGCTTTGGGGGCACAGATACGCAGTATTTT. Amino acids: CASSFGGTDTQYF.

The V gene is TRBV7-2, the J gene TRBJ2-7; the D gene is possibly TRBD1 (6 bases). V was cut by 4 bases and J by 3 bases, with 7 bases left in between. The CDR3 spans 12 residues. Germline-derived CDR1 and CDR2 are SGHTA and FQGNSA. The CDR3 sequence is CASSWGLYEQYF. CDR3 DNA sequence: TGTGCCAGCAGCTGGGGGCTCTACGAGCAGTACTTC.

The chain joins TRBV7-8 to TRBJ2-5, with D unresolved. Per germline, CDR1 SGHVS and CDR2 FQNEAQ. The germline V and J ends were trimmed by 1 base and 5 bases, with 14 bases remaining between them. The CDR3 runs 15 residues. CDR3 region: CASSLGAGNVETQYF. The CDR3 nucleotides are TGTGCCAGCAGCTTAGGTGCAGGAAACGTGGAGACCCAGTACTTC.